The clone carrying this T cell receptor beta chain was found a few times. What it recognizes is unknown. TCRdb fed the 5' RACE reads into MiXCR, producing one record per CDR3 protein. The sample records roughly 350,000 distinct CDR3 sequences, approximately 13% being singletons. This sample is part of a study of T-cell memory formation after mild COVID-19. Across the study: TCR clusters were mostly donor specific. Whole-study results and caveats: Clones that got smaller from day 15 to 85 had even CD4/CD8, while clones growing later tipped toward CD4+. Largely, contracting CD4+ clones fell within CM and EM, and contracting CD8+ clones within EMRA.

The germline V gene encodes CDR1 MNHEY and CDR2 SMNVEV (reference sequence). V lost 6 bases to trimming and J lost 5 bases, with 14 bases between them. This CDR3 is built from 13 residues. Material: PBMCs or a T cell subset sorted from them (not recorded which). This clonotype was obtained from a man aged 18 to 29 who had mild COVID-19 (a few samples of this study predate the infection). Cell type and time point are not known. This rearrangement joins TRBV27 to TRBJ2-7, with D possibly matching TRBD1 (5 bases). The CDR3 sequence is CASRLMMDNEQYF. For the CDR3, the DNA is TGTGCCAGCAGATTAATGATGGACAACGAGCAGTACTTC.